One and the same sample provided the 15 T cell receptor beta chains below, sequenced in a study of regulatory T cells in long-lasting Graves disease. Through Arm-PCR of CDR3 regions and iRepertoire HTBI primers, TCR beta libraries were built. MiXCR, run by TCRdb on the multiplex PCR reads, gives a single entry per CDR3 protein. The data contain about 530,000 distinct CDR3 sequences, about 15% of them singletons. The sample's time point: newly diagnosed GD, antithyroid drugs for less than 3 months. PBMC-derived RNA was used for the TCR library. The same sample was also studied in work on T cells in Graves' hyperthyroidism and ophthalmopathy.

Sequenced material: peripheral blood mononuclear cells (PBMCs), taken at new diagnosis, from a patient treated with antithyroid drugs. The receptors were gathered from a middle-aged woman with Graves disease.

There are many counts of this clonotype. This rearrangement joins TRBV28 to TRBJ2-7; possibly TRBD2 for D (5 bases). This CDR3 contains 13 residues. CDR1 MDHEN and CDR2 SYDVKM come from the germline V gene. With 7 bases removed from V and 2 bases from J, the gap between germline ends came to 12 bases. The CDR3 region has the DNA TGTGCCAGCATGATGGGAGCGACCTACGAGCAGTACTTC. This gives the protein CASMMGATYEQYF.

This clonotype was seen repeatedly, ten times or more. The chain uses TRBV27 and TRBJ1-2; no clear D. There are 13 residues in the CDR3. Trimming took 5 bases from V and 6 from J, leaving 13 bases between them. Per germline, CDR1 MNHEY and CDR2 SMNVEV (reference sequence). DNA for the CDR3: TGTGCCAGCAGTATAAGCTCGGGGAATGGCTACACCTTC. Translation gives CASSISSGNGYTF.

The chain recombines TRBV7-9 with TRBJ1-5, with D tentatively TRBD1 (5 bases). V gave up 3 bases and J gave up 2 bases, with 20 bases separating them. There are 18 residues in the CDR3. Germline V gives CDR1 SEHNR, CDR2 FQNEAQ (reference sequence). Here the CDR3 DNA reads TGTGCCAGCAGCTTGAGTCAGGGCGGGAGATTTGGCAATCAGCCCCAGCATTTT. Residues: CASSLSQGGRFGNQPQHF.

DNA for the CDR3: TGTGCCAGCAGCGTTTTTAGCGACTCTGGAAACACCATATATTTT. Protein sequence: CASSVFSDSGNTIYF. The V gene is TRBV9, the J gene TRBJ1-3; D call uncertain. The CDR3 extends over 15 amino acids. Germline CDR1 and CDR2: SGDLS and YYNGEE. V was shortened by 2 bases and J by 0 bases, with 9 bases between the two germline ends.

This clonotype showed up many times. The rearrangement uses TRBV20-1 and TRBJ2-1; D call uncertain. CDR1 and CDR2 (germline): DFQATT, SNEGSKA (reference sequence). This CDR3 has 14 amino acids. V lost 1 base to trimming and J lost 4 bases, with 11 bases between them. In DNA, the CDR3 is TGCAGTGCTAGAGCCGCCGGAAAATACAATGAGCAGTTCTTC. Amino acid sequence: CSARAAGKYNEQFF.

Note on this clonotype: This sequence may be a read error, since a much larger clone differs from it by one base. The chain links TRBV4-1 to TRBJ1-2; the D is unclear. CDR3 length: 15 amino acids. V lost 0 bases, J lost 4 bases, and 12 bases lay in between. Germline V gene lookup returns CDR1 MGHRA and CDR2 YSYEKL. The CDR3 loop is CASSQDEAESYGYTF. CDR3 bases: TGCGCCAGCAGCCAAGATGAGGCAGAAAGCTATGGCTACACCTTC.

This clonotype was picked up a small number of times. The chain uses TRBV6-5 and TRBJ1-4; TRBD1 agrees at 8 bases. The length of the CDR3 is 15 residues. Trimming at V came to 7 bases and at J to 6 bases, leaving 10 bases not matched to a gene. Germline loops: CDR1 MNHEY, CDR2 SVGAGI. In DNA, the CDR3 is TGTGCCAGCACCTACTCACAGGGGGAGGATGAAAAACTGTTTTTT. As protein: CASTYSQGEDEKLFF.

This chain links TRBV10-3 with TRBJ1-2, with D uncertain. The germline CDR1 and CDR2 sequences are ENHRY and SYGVKD. CDR3 length: 15 residues. Trimming removed 6 bases at V and 2 bases at J, with 16 bases between. The CDR3, as DNA: TGTGCCATCAGCCCCGGCCAGGCCTTCAACTATGGCTACACCTTC. Translation gives CAISPGQAFNYGYTF.

Ten or more counts support this clonotype. V is TRBV10-3 and J is TRBJ1-2; 7 positions match TRBD1. Trimming at V came to 2 bases and at J to 6 bases, leaving 3 bases not matched to a gene. This CDR3 comprises 13 residues. The germline CDR1 and CDR2 sequences are ENHRY and SYGVKD. The CDR3 DNA reads as TGTGCCATCAGTGAGACAGGGGAAAATGGCTACACCTTC. Protein sequence: CAISETGENGYTF.

In this sample, this clonotype turned up many times. The chain has TRBV2 and TRBJ1-2, with a possible D match to TRBD1 (6 bases). Germline V gives CDR1 SNHLY, CDR2 FYNNEI. The CDR3 sequence is 13 residues long. V was cut by 6 bases and J by 6 bases, with 14 bases left in between. Here the CDR3 DNA reads TGTGCCAGCAGCGTAGAGGGGGGTAATGGCTACACCTTC. Its translation is CASSVEGGNGYTF.

V and J are TRBV6-1 and TRBJ1-6; D ambiguous. Germline V gene data show CDR1 as MNHNS and CDR2 as SASEGT. V lost 7 bases to trimming and J lost 0 bases, with 10 bases between them. The CDR3 loop spans 15 amino acids. The CDR3 region has the DNA TGTGCCAGCATGGCAGGTAGCTCCTATAATTCACCCCTCCACTTT. The encoded protein is CASMAGSSYNSPLHF.

This clonotype appeared many times. The rearrangement uses TRBV2 and TRBJ2-2; D uncertain. CDR3 length: 12 residues. With 6 bases removed from V and 2 bases from J, the gap between germline ends came to 4 bases. Germline CDR1 reads SNHLY; CDR2 reads FYNNEI. Written as DNA, the CDR3 is TGTGCCAGCAGGATAAACACCGGGGAGCTGTTTTTT. Protein product: CASRINTGELFF.

The chain couples TRBV29-1 to TRBJ2-2, with D unresolved. The germline V and J ends were trimmed by 3 bases and 0 bases, with 11 bases remaining between them. Per the germline V gene, CDR1 is SQVTM and CDR2 is ANQGSEA. CDR3 length equals 15 residues. The CDR3 DNA sequence: TGCAGCGTTGAGTTCGGAGTCCCGAACACCGGGGAGCTGTTTTTT. Translation gives CSVEFGVPNTGELFF.

At least ten counts were recorded for this clonotype. The chain joins TRBV5-1 to TRBJ2-1; D gene unclear. This CDR3 has 15 amino acids. The ends were cut back, 1 base at V and 4 bases at J, with 12 bases in the middle. Germline CDR1 is SGHRS and CDR2 is YFSETQ. The CDR3 DNA reads as TGCGCCAGCAGCTTGTCAGTGGATAGGTACAATGAGCAGTTCTTC. Its translation: CASSLSVDRYNEQFF.

The gene calls are TRBV5-1 and TRBJ2-5, with a tentative D call TRBD2 (5 bases). This CDR3 spans 15 amino acids. Per the germline V gene, CDR1 is SGHRS and CDR2 is YFSETQ. V was shortened by 6 bases and J by 3 bases, with 18 bases between the two germline ends. This CDR3 reads CASTLAGQREETQYF. CDR3 in DNA: TGCGCCAGCACCCTAGCTGGGCAGAGGGAAGAGACCCAGTACTTC.